This T cell receptor (beta chain) comes out of a study of shared clonotypes between healthy human individuals (dated by TCRdb to about 2020). A note on the overall study: The cohort comprised a couple of women and three men aged 18 to 49 years. For each donor, three plates each were used for CD4 naive and CD4 memory, two plates were used for CD8 naive, and one plate was used for CD8 memory. Different laboratories and diverse techniques were used to prepare libraries and sequence TCR repertoires, to increase sequencing depth and limit assay-specific biases. To estimate repertoire size and how much clonotype sharing occurs between individuals, the study deeply sequenced the blood TCR repertoires of roughly 5 healthy adults. Leukapheresis yielded between about 0.85 and 10 billion PBMCs per donor. Results the study describes overall, beyond this receptor: Across a few donors, around 5% of naive CD4, approximately 3.6% of naive CD8, around 2.1% of memory CD4, and about 0.4% of memory CD8 clonotypes were shared. Clonotypes shared by all four sorted-subset donors showed higher generation probabilities than non-shared clonotypes. Pairwise subsampling led to the expectation that sequencing depth would affect the degree of clonotype sharing among donors. Naive subsets generally had larger estimated clonotype richness than memory subsets. The small number of donors limited the genetic and exposure-history diversity represented. Rarefaction of sorted-subset datasets indicated incomplete sequencing despite the large sequencing depth. Only blood was sampled, and tissue TCR repertoires likely differ from those in blood.

The germline V gene (reference sequence) yields SEHNR for CDR1 and FQNEAQ for CDR2. The cysteine opens and the phenylalanine closes a CDR3 of 14 amino acids. Kept here is only the CDR3 DNA, which spans 42 bases and is read in frame from base 1. Trimming leaves V shorter by 8 bases and J shorter by 2 bases, with the junction holding 6 bases beyond the gene matches. For the CD8 naive samples, CD45RO-negative cells were positively selected for CCR7, yielding a CD45RA+CCR7+ population from which TemRA cells were excluded. The donors were healthy, HIV-negative adults with no recently reported acute infections or vaccinations. Every donor was a Caucasian adult residing in Nashville, Tennessee, USA. After blood collection by leukapheresis, PBMCs were isolated using Ficoll-Histopaque density gradient centrifugation and then cryopreserved in the vapor phase of liquid nitrogen. Analytical flow cytometry was used to check the purity and quantity of every magnetically sorted T cell population. Genomic DNA was isolated from every sorted fraction and measured by UV absorbance on a Nanodrop 2000c.

TCR CDR3 regions were amplified from genomic DNA by multiplex PCR using the deep immunoSEQ assay. Genomic DNA extracted from each cell subset was distributed evenly over all wells of several immunoSEQ 96-well plates, and each plate served as one replicate. For sorted subsets, roughly 200 ng of genomic DNA, equivalent to 25,000 to 30,000 T cell genomes, went into each replicate PCR. The purified libraries were quantified using a Qubit 3.0 fluorometer, sized with a Bioanalyzer 2100, and then quantified again using the KAPA Library Quantification kit. Every immunoSEQ 96-well plate was sequenced on a dedicated single-read 150-cycle Illumina NextSeq 550 flow cell. On the study's bioinformatics: Because only junctional sequences without quality scores were contained in the immunoSEQ output, filtering matching that applied to full-length reads could not be performed. To assign V/J genes and CDR3, sequences were annotated using PyIR, a Python wrapper for IgBLAST v1.9, with IMGT germline references. Reads with weak V/J assignments (E-value above 1e-6), missing CDR3, stop codons, out-of-frame junctions, or ambiguous translated residues were removed. A V3J clonotype was defined by an identical inferred V gene, J gene, and CDR3 amino acid sequence. Percentage overlap between repertoires was calculated by dividing the number of shared unique clonotypes by the size of the smaller repertoire. Repertoire richness was assessed with RTK rarefaction, the Chao1 estimator, and Recon v2.1 estimates of unobserved clonotypes. Generation probabilities were computed with OLGA for all TCRbeta clonotypes obtained by the gDNA method from a few donors. TCRdb obtained this table from immuneACCESS and retained in-frame rearrangements with V and J assigned. These tables miss some clones; where compared with another copy, unresolved V genes account for less than half of the shortfall, and the remainder is unexplained. Clone size and the V and J calls come from that table; the DNA yielded D and trimming. This sample lists around 2,000,000 clones; roughly 94% were detected once. Together, the top ten hold roughly 1% of the sample.

Concerning this clone: What this receptor recognizes is not known. Base qualities are not recorded, but no much larger clone differs from it by a single base.

This receptor was identified in a man between 18 and 29 years old in good health. Sequenced material: naive CD8+ T cells sorted from blood. In light of the paper, this sample's cell subset or site label describes: CD45RA+CCR7+. This sequence uses TRBV7-9 and TRBJ2-1; the central 7 bases match TRBD2. The nucleotide sequence reads TGTGCCAGCGCCGGGGGGAGGCCCTACAATGAGCAGTTCTTC. Its protein reads: CASAGGRPYNEQFF.